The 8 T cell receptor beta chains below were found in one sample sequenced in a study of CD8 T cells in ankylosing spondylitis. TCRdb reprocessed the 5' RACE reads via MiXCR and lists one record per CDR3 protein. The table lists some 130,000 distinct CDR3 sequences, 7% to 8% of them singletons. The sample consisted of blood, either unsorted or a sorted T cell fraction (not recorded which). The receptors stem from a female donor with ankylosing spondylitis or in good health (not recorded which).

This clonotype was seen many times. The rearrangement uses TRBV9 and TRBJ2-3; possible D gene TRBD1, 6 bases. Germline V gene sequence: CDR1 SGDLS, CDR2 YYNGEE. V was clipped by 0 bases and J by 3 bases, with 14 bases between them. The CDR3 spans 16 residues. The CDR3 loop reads CASSVEGVGRTDTQYF. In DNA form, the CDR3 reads TGTGCCAGCAGCGTAGAGGGGGTTGGTCGGACAGATACGCAGTATTTT. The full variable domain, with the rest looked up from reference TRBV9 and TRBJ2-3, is DSGVTQTPKHLITATGQRVTLRCSPRSGDLSVYWYQQSLDQGLQFLIQYYNGEERAKGNILERFSAQQFPDLHSELNLSSLELGDSALYFCASSVEGVGRTDTQYFGPGTRLTVL.

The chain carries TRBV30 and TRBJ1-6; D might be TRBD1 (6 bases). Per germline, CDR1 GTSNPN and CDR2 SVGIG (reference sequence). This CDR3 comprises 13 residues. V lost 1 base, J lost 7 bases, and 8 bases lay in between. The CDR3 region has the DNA TGTGCCTGGAGTGAGGGGGGCAATTCACCCCTCCACTTT. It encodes CAWSEGGNSPLHF.

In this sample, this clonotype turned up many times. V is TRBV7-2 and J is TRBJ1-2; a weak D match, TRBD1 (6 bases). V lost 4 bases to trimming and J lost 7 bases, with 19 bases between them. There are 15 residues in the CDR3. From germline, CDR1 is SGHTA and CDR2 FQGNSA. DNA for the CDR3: TGTGCCAGCAGCTCCTATGGAGGGGGTCTGGTTGGCTACACCTTC. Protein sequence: CASSSYGGGLVGYTF. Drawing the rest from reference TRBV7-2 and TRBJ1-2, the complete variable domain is GAGVSQSPSNKVTEKGKDVELRCDPISGHTALYWYRQSLGQGLEFLIYFQGNSAPDKSGLPSDRFSAERTGGSVSTLTIQRTQQEDSAVYLCASSSYGGGLVGYTFGSGTRLTVV.

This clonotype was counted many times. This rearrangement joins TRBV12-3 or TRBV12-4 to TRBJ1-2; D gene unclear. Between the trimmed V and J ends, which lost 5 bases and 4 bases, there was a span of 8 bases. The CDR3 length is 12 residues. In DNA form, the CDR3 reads TGTGCCAGCAGTCAGGCTCTCTATGGCTACACCTTC. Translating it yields CASSQALYGYTF.

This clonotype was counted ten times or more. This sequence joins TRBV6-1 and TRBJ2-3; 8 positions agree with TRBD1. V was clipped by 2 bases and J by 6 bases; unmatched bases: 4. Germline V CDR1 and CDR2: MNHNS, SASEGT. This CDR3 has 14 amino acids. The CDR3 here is CASSELRGQDTQYF. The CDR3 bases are TGTGCCAGCAGTGAACTCAGGGGGCAGGATACGCAGTATTTT.

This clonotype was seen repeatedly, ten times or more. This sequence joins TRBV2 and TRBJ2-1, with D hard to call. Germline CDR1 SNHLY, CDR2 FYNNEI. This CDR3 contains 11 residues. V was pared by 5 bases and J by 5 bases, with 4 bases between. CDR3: CASSKDNEQFF. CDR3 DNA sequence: TGTGCCAGCAGTAAGGACAATGAGCAGTTCTTC.

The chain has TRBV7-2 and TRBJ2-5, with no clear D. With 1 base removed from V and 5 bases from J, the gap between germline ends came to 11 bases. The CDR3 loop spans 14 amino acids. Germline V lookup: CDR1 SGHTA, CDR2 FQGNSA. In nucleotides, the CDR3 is TGTGCCAGCAGCTTAGAGGGTTATACGGAGACCCAGTACTTC. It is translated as CASSLEGYTETQYF.

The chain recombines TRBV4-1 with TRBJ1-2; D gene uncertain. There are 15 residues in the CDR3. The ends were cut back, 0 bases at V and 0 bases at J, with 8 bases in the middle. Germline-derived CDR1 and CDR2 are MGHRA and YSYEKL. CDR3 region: CASSQDFGTNYGYTF. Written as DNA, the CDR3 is TGCGCCAGCAGCCAAGATTTCGGTACTAACTATGGCTACACCTTC.